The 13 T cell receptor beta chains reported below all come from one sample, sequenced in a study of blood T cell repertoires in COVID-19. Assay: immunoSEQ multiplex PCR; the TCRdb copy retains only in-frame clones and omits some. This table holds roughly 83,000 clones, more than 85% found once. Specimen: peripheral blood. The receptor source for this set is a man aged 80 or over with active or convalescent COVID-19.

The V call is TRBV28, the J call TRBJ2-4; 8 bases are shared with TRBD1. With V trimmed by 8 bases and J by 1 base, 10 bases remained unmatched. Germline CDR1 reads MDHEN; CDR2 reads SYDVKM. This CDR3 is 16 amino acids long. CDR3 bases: TGTGCCAGCCGGGCCCAGGGGGCGGTCGCCAAAAACATTCAGTACTTC. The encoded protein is CASRAQGAVAKNIQYF.

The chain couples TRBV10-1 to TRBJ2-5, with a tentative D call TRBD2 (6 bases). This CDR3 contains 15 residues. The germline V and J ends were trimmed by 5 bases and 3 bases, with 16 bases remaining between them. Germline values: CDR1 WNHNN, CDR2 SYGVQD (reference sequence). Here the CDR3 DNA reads TGCGCCAGCAGTAATTCGACATGGAGGGAAGAGACCCAGTACTTC. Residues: CASSNSTWREETQYF.

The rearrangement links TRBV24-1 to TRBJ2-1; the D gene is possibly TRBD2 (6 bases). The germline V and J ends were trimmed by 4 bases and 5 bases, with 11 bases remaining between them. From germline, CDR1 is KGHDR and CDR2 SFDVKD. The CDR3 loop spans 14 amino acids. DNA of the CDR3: TGTGCCACCAGTGACCCCGGGACTCACAATGAGCAGTTCTTC. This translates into CATSDPGTHNEQFF.

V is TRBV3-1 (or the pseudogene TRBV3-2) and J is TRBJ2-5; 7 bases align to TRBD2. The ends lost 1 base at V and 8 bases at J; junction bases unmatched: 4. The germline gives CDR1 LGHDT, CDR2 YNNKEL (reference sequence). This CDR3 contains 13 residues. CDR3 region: CASSQGGLTTQYF. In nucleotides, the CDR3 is TGTGCCAGCAGCCAAGGGGGACTAACTACCCAGTACTTC.

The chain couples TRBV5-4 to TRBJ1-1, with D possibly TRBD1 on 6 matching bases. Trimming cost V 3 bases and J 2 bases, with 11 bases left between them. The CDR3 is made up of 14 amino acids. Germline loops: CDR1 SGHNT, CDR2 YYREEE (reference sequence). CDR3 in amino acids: CASSWGRTNTEAFF. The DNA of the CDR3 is TGTGCCAGCAGCTGGGGGCGTACTAACACTGAAGCTTTCTTT.

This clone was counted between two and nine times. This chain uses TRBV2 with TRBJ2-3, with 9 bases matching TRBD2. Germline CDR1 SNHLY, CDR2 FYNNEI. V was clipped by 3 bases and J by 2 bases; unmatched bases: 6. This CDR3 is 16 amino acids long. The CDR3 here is CASSDRTSAFTDTQYF. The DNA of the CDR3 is TGTGCCAGCAGTGATAGGACTAGCGCCTTCACAGATACGCAGTATTTT. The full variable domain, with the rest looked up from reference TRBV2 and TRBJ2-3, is EPEVTQTPSHQVTQMGQEVILRCVPISNHLYFYWYRQILGQKVEFLVSFYNNEISEKSEIFDDQFSVERPDGSNFTLKIRSTKLEDSAMYFCASSDRTSAFTDTQYFGPGTRLTVL.

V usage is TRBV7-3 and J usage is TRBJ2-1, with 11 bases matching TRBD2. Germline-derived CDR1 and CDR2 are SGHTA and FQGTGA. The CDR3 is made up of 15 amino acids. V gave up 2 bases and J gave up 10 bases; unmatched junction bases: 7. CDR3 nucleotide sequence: TGTGCCAGCAGCTTATATACTAGCGGGGGCTCGGAGCAGTTCTTC. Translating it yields CASSLYTSGGSEQFF.

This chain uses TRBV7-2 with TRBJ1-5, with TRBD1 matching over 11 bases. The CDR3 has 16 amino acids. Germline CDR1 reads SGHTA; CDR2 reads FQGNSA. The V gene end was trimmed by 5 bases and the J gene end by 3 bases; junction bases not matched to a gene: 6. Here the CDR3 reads CASSDGTGGTNQPQHF. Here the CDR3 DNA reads TGTGCCAGCAGCGACGGGACAGGGGGTACCAATCAGCCCCAGCATTTT.

In DNA, the CDR3 is TGTGCCAGCAGTGTCAGGATCGGTGCCACCGGGGAGCTGTTTTTT. Amino acid sequence: CASSVRIGATGELFF. The chain employs TRBV5-4 and TRBJ2-2, with unresolved D. V dropped 5 bases and J dropped 4 bases, with 15 bases sitting between them. This CDR3 has 15 amino acids. The germline V gene encodes CDR1 SGHNT and CDR2 YYREEE (reference sequence).

In DNA, the CDR3 is TGTGCCAGTAGCGACAGGGGTTTAGGGGCCAACGTCCTGACTTTC. Its protein is CASSDRGLGANVLTF. This chain links TRBV19 with TRBJ2-6; TRBD1 agrees at 8 bases. Germline V CDR1 and CDR2: LNHDA, SQIVND (reference sequence). The CDR3 is 15 residues long. V was pared by 6 bases and J by 4 bases, with 5 bases of the junction left unmatched.

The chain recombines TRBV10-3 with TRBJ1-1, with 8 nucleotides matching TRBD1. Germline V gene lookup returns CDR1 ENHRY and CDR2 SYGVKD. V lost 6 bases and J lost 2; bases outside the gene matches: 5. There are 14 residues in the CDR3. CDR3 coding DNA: TGTGCCATCAGAGAGCAGGGGGCAAACACTGAAGCTTTCTTT. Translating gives CAIREQGANTEAFF.

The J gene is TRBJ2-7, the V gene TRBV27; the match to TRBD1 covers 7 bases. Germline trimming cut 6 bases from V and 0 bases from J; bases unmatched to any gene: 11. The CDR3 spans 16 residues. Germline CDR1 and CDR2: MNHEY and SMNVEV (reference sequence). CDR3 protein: CASSLIPGQSSYEQYV. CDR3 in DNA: TGTGCCAGCAGCTTGATTCCGGGACAGAGCTCCTACGAGCAGTACGTC.

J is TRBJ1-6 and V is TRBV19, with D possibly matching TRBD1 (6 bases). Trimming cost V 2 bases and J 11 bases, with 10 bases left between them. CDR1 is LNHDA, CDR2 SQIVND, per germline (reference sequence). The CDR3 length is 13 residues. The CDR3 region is CASSIWGQPPLHF. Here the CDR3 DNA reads TGTGCCAGTAGTATATGGGGGCAACCACCCCTCCACTTT.